A single sample gave rise to the 9 T cell receptor beta chains below, sequenced in a study of shared clonotypes between healthy human individuals (dated by TCRdb to 2018 to 2020). Library preparation was by the immunoSEQ multiplex PCR assay. TCRdb holds this immuneACCESS table with in-frame rearrangements only. Some clones are missing; in checked studies, unresolved V genes explain under half, and the rest has no known cause. Counted in this sample were around 720,000 clones; approximately 73% of them appeared once. The ten largest account for roughly 1.9% of the sample. Sequencing was performed on memory CD4+ T cells sorted from blood. This specimen's cell subset or site label, interpreted: CD45RA-negative fraction. These receptors all come from a woman under 40 in good health.

This sequence joins TRBV5-1 and TRBJ2-7; 9 bases agree with TRBD2. This CDR3 region has 11 residues. From germline, CDR1 is SGHRS and CDR2 YFSETQ. V was clipped by 4 bases and J by 10 bases; unmatched bases: 3. DNA of the CDR3: TGCGCCAGCAGCGTAGCGGGAGTTCAGTACTTC. Translation gives CASSVAGVQYF.

This chain joins TRBV5-1 and TRBJ2-1, with TRBD1 matching 10 bases. V was pared by 4 bases and J by 7 bases, with 5 bases of the junction left unmatched. Germline CDR1 reads SGHRS; CDR2 reads YFSETQ. The CDR3 sequence is 14 residues long. CDR3 bases: TGCGCCAGCAGCAGAGGGACAGGGGCTAATGAGCAGTTCTTC. Translating gives CASSRGTGANEQFF.

The chain uses TRBV27 and TRBJ2-2; no clear D gene. Germline V gene data show CDR1 as MNHEY and CDR2 as SMNVEV (reference sequence). V was clipped by 6 bases and J by 6 bases, with 8 bases between them. This CDR3 region has 12 residues. CDR3 nucleotides: TGTGCCAGCAGACGGGCCGCCGGGGAGCTGTTTTTT. Translating gives CASRRAAGELFF.

The V gene is TRBV28, the J gene TRBJ1-4; D is ambiguous. The V gene's germline CDR1 is MDHEN and CDR2 SYDVKM. This CDR3 is built from 17 residues. V was shortened by 6 bases and J by 10 bases, with 27 bases between the two germline ends. The CDR3 sequence is CASSRPPLGNNRGKLFF. The CDR3 bases are TGTGCCAGCAGCCGGCCCCCGCTCGGTAACAATCGGGGAAAACTGTTTTTT.

This chain uses TRBV11-1 with TRBJ2-2; TRBD1 is a possible D gene (5 bases). The CDR3 is 15 residues long. CDR1 is SGHAT and CDR2 is FQDESV in the germline V gene (reference sequence). V lost 1 base to trimming and J lost 6 bases, with 12 bases between them. The CDR3 nucleotides are TGTGCCAGCAGCTTAGTAGCAGGGCCTCCCGGGGAGCTGTTTTTT. Amino acids: CASSLVAGPPGELFF.

In its sample, this clone was seen many times. The V and J genes are TRBV4-1 and TRBJ2-7; TRBD2 matches at 10 bases. CDR3 size: 18 residues. Trimming removed 3 bases from V and 2 bases from J; junction bases left unmatched: 13. Looked up from germline, CDR1 is MGHRA and CDR2 is YSYEKL. The CDR3 DNA reads TGCGCCAGCAGCCAGACCTATTCTCTAGCGGGAGCCACCTACGAGCAGTACTTC. It translates to CASSQTYSLAGATYEQYF.

Only a few counts were recorded for this clone. The V gene is TRBV5-1, the J gene TRBJ2-7; D might be TRBD1 (6 bases). The CDR3 consists of 13 residues. V shed 2 bases and J shed 5 bases, with 11 bases lying between them. Germline-derived CDR1 and CDR2 are SGHRS and YFSETQ. The CDR3 sequence is CASSFQGTHEQYF. Here the CDR3 DNA reads TGCGCCAGCAGCTTCCAGGGGACCCACGAGCAGTACTTC.

V is TRBV6-6 and J is TRBJ2-7; the match to TRBD2 covers 7 bases. Germline CDR1 and CDR2: MNHNY and SVGAGI (reference sequence). With V trimmed by 4 bases and J by 4 bases, 7 bases remained unmatched. CDR3 length equals 14 residues. The chain's CDR3 is CASSSRDYLYEQYF. The CDR3 nucleotides are TGTGCCAGCAGTTCCCGGGACTACCTATACGAGCAGTACTTC.

The chain couples TRBV2 to TRBJ1-5; D perhaps matches TRBD1 (5 bases). Trimming left V 5 bases short and J 4 bases short, with 15 bases between. The germline gives CDR1 SNHLY, CDR2 FYNNEI. The CDR3 sequence is 15 residues long. CDR3 sequence: CASSPVLGGNQPQHF. In DNA form, the CDR3 reads TGTGCCAGCAGTCCCGTTTTGGGGGGTAATCAGCCCCAGCATTTT.